Listed below are T cell receptor beta chains from one sample, sequenced in a study of T cells after posttransplantation cyclophosphamide. Sequencing was performed with immunoSEQ multiplex PCR; in TCRdb, only in-frame clones are kept and a portion is missing. The sample lists approximately 28,000 clones; 80% to 95% were seen once. The sample comprised naive CD4+ T cells sorted from PBMCs. These receptors were obtained from a woman between 55 and 75 years old in good health, CMV-negative, and a related stem cell transplant donor. The CDR3 runs from the conserved cysteine through the conserved F or W. D genes are given only for firm matches. Where a row states a size, it is once, few, many or the class of an expanded clone; other rows omit it.

V	J	size	D	DNA	CDR3
TRBV29-1	TRBJ1-2	NA	NA	TGCAGCGTGGGGGCAGGAGGCTATGGCTACACCTTC	CSVGAGGYGYTF
TRBV2	TRBJ1-2	once	NA	TGTGCCGGCCTGCGTCCCGGGGGTAGGGGTAACTATGGCTACACCTTC	CAGLRPGGRGNYGYTF
TRBV15	TRBJ2-1	NA	NA	TGTGCCACCAGCAGAGCCATCTACAATGAGCAGTTCTTC	CATSRAIYNEQFF
TRBV7-2	TRBJ1-1	once	TRBD1	TGTGCCAGCAGCTTAGGAGGGACAGGACATATGAACACTGAAGCTTTCTTT	CASSLGGTGHMNTEAFF
TRBV7-3	TRBJ2-5	NA	TRBD2	TGTGCCAGCAGCTTAAACGGCCAGCGGGGGGTTAGAGAGACCCAGTACTTC	CASSLNGQRGVRETQYF
TRBV4-1	TRBJ2-7	NA	TRBD1	TGCGCCAGCGGGGGAGGGACAGGGCTCCTCGAGCAGTACTTC	CASGGGTGLLEQYF
TRBV6-5	TRBJ2-7	NA	NA	TGTGCCAGCCGAACTACTGGGGGCTTCTCCTACGAGCAGTACTTC	CASRTTGGFSYEQYF
TRBV27	TRBJ2-5	NA	NA	TGTGCCAGCAGTTCATCCAGGGGAGAGACCCAGTACTTC	CASSSSRGETQYF
TRBV29-1	TRBJ2-1	NA	TRBD1	TGCAGCGTCGCCAAGACAGGGGGCTTCTACAATGAGCAGTTCTTC	CSVAKTGGFYNEQFF
TRBV6-4	TRBJ2-1	NA	NA	TGTGCCAGCAGTGACTCGACGGCTAGCTACTCCTACAATGAGCAGTTCTTC	CASSDSTASYSYNEQFF
TRBV10-2	TRBJ2-1	NA	NA	TGCGCCAGCAGTGAGTCGAAGTGGGAGAAAGGTTCCTACAATGAGCAGTTCTTC	CASSESKWEKGSYNEQFF
TRBV27	TRBJ2-3	NA	TRBD2	TGTGCCAGCAGTTTATCTCCCGGGGCGGGGGGCCTCACAGATACGCAGTATTTT	CASSLSPGAGGLTDTQYF
TRBV14	TRBJ1-5	NA	NA	TGTGCCAGCAGCCAAGTCAGGGGATGGTTAAGCAATCAGCCCCAGCATTTT	CASSQVRGWLSNQPQHF
TRBV10-1	TRBJ2-3	NA	TRBD2	TGCGCCAGCAGCCCTTTAGCGGGGGCTACCACAGATACGCAGTATTTT	CASSPLAGATTDTQYF
TRBV6-1	TRBJ1-6	NA	NA	TGTGCCAGCAAACCCCAGGGCTCCTATAATTCACCCCTCCACTTT	CASKPQGSYNSPLHF
TRBV7-2	TRBJ2-7	NA	TRBD1	TGTGCCAGCAGCTTAGCGGTGGGGACAGTCTACGAGCAGTACTTC	CASSLAVGTVYEQYF
TRBV6-1	TRBJ2-5	NA	TRBD2	TGTGCCAGCAGTGAATCGGGACTACCTTTAGGGACCCAGTACTTC	CASSESGLPLGTQYF
TRBV19	TRBJ1-1	NA	TRBD1	TGTGCCAGTAGGTTGGACAGGGCGACTGAAGCTTTCTTT	CASRLDRATEAFF
TRBV7-9	TRBJ1-1	once	NA	TGTGCCAGCAGTCCGACAGAGAACACTGAAGCTTTCTTT	CASSPTENTEAFF
TRBV5-1	TRBJ2-7	NA	TRBD1	TGCGCCAGCAGCTCCACGGGACAGGGCCCCGAGCAGTACTTC	CASSSTGQGPEQYF
TRBV28	TRBJ1-3	NA	NA	TGTGCCAGCAGTTTCTCTCGGAACACCATATATTTT	CASSFSRNTIYF
TRBV28	TRBJ2-5	NA	NA	TGTGCCAGCTTGGGGACTCCGAAAGAGACCCAGTACTTC	CASLGTPKETQYF
TRBV19	TRBJ2-7	NA	NA	TGTGCCAGTAGTCCACAGGGCCACCACTACGAGCAGTACTTC	CASSPQGHHYEQYF
TRBV7-2	TRBJ2-7	NA	NA	TGTGCCAGCGGCGGACTAACCTACGAGCAGTACTTC	CASGGLTYEQYF
TRBV5-4	TRBJ1-2	NA	TRBD1	TGTGCCAGCGGGGAGACAGGGGCGGGCTATGGCTACACCTTC	CASGETGAGYGYTF
TRBV6-6	TRBJ2-3	NA	TRBD2	TGTGCCAGCAGTCAACCTAGCGGGGGGGAGGATACGCAGTATTTT	CASSQPSGGEDTQYF
TRBV7-9	TRBJ2-7	NA	TRBD1	TGTGCCAGCAGCTTACCCGCTGCAACAGGGGCTTACGAGCAGTACTTC	CASSLPAATGAYEQYF
TRBV7-6	TRBJ2-7	NA	NA	TGTGCCAGCAGCCACCTAGCCGGTTGGTACGAGCAGTACTTC	CASSHLAGWYEQYF
TRBV10-2	TRBJ2-1	NA	NA	TGCGCCAGCAGTCCCGGGGCCTACAATGAGCAGTTCTTC	CASSPGAYNEQFF
TRBV6-1	TRBJ1-5	NA	NA	TGTGCCAGCAGTGAAACCAACAGTCCTCGTCAGCCCCAGCATTTT	CASSETNSPRQPQHF
TRBV7-9	TRBJ2-1	NA	NA	TGTGCCAGCATCCGCGGTGGCTCCTACAATGAGCAGTTCTTC	CASIRGGSYNEQFF
TRBV5-6	TRBJ1-3	NA	NA	TGTGCCAGCAGCTTGGGCGGATTTGTTGGAAACACCATATATTTT	CASSLGGFVGNTIYF
TRBV6-6	TRBJ2-1	NA	NA	TGTGCCAGCAGTTCCCAGTGGGTGCAGGACAATGAGCAGTTCTTC	CASSSQWVQDNEQFF
TRBV6-6	TRBJ2-7	NA	NA	TGTGCCAGCAGTGGGGGGTACGAGCAGTACTTC	CASSGGYEQYF
TRBV5-8	TRBJ1-5	NA	NA	TGTGCCAGCAGCGGGGGGGGGAACAATCAGCCCCAGCATTTT	CASSGGGNNQPQHF
TRBV6-5	TRBJ1-1	NA	NA	TGTGCCAGCCCGACAGGCAGGGCTTTCTTT	CASPTGRAFF
TRBV10-3	TRBJ2-3	NA	TRBD2	TGTGCCATCAGTCCTGGGACTAGCGGGGGGGTGTACGGCACAGATACGCAGTATTTT	CAISPGTSGGVYGTDTQYF
TRBV30	TRBJ2-5	NA	NA	TGTGCCTGGGGCCTCGCTCAAGAGACCCAGTACTTC	CAWGLAQETQYF
TRBV6-5	TRBJ1-6	few	NA	TGTGCCAGCAGTTACGGTCAGGTCTATAATTCACCCCTCCACTTT	CASSYGQVYNSPLHF
TRBV10-3	TRBJ2-7	few	NA	TGTGCCATCAGCCCTTCGACAGGGCCGGGAGACGAGCAGTACTTC	CAISPSTGPGDEQYF
TRBV5-1	TRBJ2-3	NA	NA	TGCGCCAGCAGCTTGAATAGGGGTAGCACAGATACGCAGTATTTT	CASSLNRGSTDTQYF
TRBV5-6	TRBJ2-1	NA	NA	TGTGCCAGCAGCTTGGCCCGAGGTTACAATGAGCAGTTCTTC	CASSLARGYNEQFF
TRBV9	TRBJ1-2	NA	TRBD1	TGTGCCAGCAGCGCAGCCCTGGGACAGGGAAATGGCTACACCTTC	CASSAALGQGNGYTF
TRBV2	TRBJ2-3	NA	TRBD2	TGTGCCAGCAGCGCGACTAGCGGGGGACCAGATACGCAGTATTTT	CASSATSGGPDTQYF
TRBV30	TRBJ1-5	NA	TRBD1	TGTGCCTGGAGTGTGGGAGCGACAGGGGGCAATCAGCCCCAGCATTTT	CAWSVGATGGNQPQHF
TRBV5-1	TRBJ2-7	NA	NA	TGCGCCAGCAGCATACAGGGCGGGTCCTACGAGCAGTACTTC	CASSIQGGSYEQYF
TRBV19	TRBJ1-1	NA	TRBD1	TGTGCCAGTAGTACGGACAGGGACACTGAAGCTTTCTTT	CASSTDRDTEAFF
TRBV5-4	TRBJ1-6	once	TRBD1	TGTGCCAGCAGCCTTCCCGGGGACAGGGGGGGGTATTCACCCCTCCACTTT	CASSLPGDRGGYSPLHF
TRBV5-1	TRBJ1-1	NA	NA	TGCGCCAGCAGCTCCACCAGCGTTAACACTGAAGCTTTCTTT	CASSSTSVNTEAFF
TRBV6-1	TRBJ2-7	NA	TRBD2	TGTGCCAGCAGTGCCACCGGGACTAGCGTCTACGAGCAGTACTTC	CASSATGTSVYEQYF
TRBV5-1	TRBJ2-2	NA	TRBD2	TGCGCCAGCAGGATTCGGGAGGGTGGCGGGGAGCTGTTTTTT	CASRIREGGGELFF